Below, 24 T cell receptor beta chains from the same sample are listed, as sequenced in a study of cytomegalovirus exposure and HLA in healthy donors. The PCR ran on 60 Vbeta and 13 Jbeta primers. Sequencing was performed with immunoSEQ multiplex PCR; in TCRdb, only in-frame clones are kept and a portion is missing. Here the sample spans 170,000 or so clones, about 80% being singletons. The sequencing input was PBMCs. The receptors come from a woman aged 30 to 39 in good health and CMV-seronegative.

This chain connects TRBV27 to TRBJ1-5, with TRBD1 matching 10 bases. The V segment lost 5 bases and the J segment 2 bases; nucleotides outside the gene matches: 6. This CDR3 region has 16 residues. CDR1 and CDR2 (germline): MNHEY, SMNVEV (reference sequence). CDR3 protein: CASSKSGTGGNQPQHF. In DNA, the CDR3 is TGTGCCAGCAGTAAGTCCGGGACAGGGGGCAATCAGCCCCAGCATTTT.

This clone was found once. The gene calls are TRBV27 and TRBJ2-5, with 11 positions matching TRBD1. The length of the CDR3 is 16 residues. With V trimmed by 5 bases and J by 5 bases, 10 bases remained unmatched. CDR1 and CDR2 from the germline V gene are MNHEY and SMNVEV (reference sequence). CDR3 loop: CASSPSGTGGRETQYF. CDR3 in DNA: TGTGCCAGCAGTCCCTCCGGGACAGGGGGAAGGGAGACCCAGTACTTC.

The V and J genes are TRBV2 and TRBJ2-5, with D uncertain. Trimming removed 7 bases from V and 4 bases from J, with 13 bases in between. Germline CDR1 and CDR2: SNHLY and FYNNEI. The CDR3 has 13 residues. CDR3 sequence reads: CASKVAPGETQYF. CDR3 nucleotides: TGTGCCAGCAAGGTGGCCCCGGGAGAGACCCAGTACTTC. The whole variable domain, remainder taken from reference TRBV2 and TRBJ2-5, is EPEVTQTPSHQVTQMGQEVILRCVPISNHLYFYWYRQILGQKVEFLVSFYNNEISEKSEIFDDQFSVERPDGSNFTLKIRSTKLEDSAMYFCASKVAPGETQYFGPGTRLLVL.

Of note for this clone: Its ends do not fully match the called genes, so a read error is possible. This chain joins TRBV7-9 and TRBJ1-1; the match to TRBD1 covers 8 bases. This CDR3 contains 17 residues. Per germline, CDR1 SEHNR and CDR2 FQNEAQ (reference sequence). CDR3 DNA: TGTTCCAGCAGCCCCACTGGCCAGGGGGCTGGGTTGACTGAAGCTTTCTTT. It yields the protein CSSSPTGQGAGLTEAFF.

This clone was detected a few times. This chain uses TRBV15 with TRBJ2-2; 9 bases line up with TRBD1. V shed 3 bases and J 7 bases; nucleotides not matched to a gene: 3. The CDR3 length is 14 residues. The germline CDR1 and CDR2 sequences are LNHNV and YYDKDF (reference sequence). CDR3: CATSRTGGDGELFF. In DNA form, the CDR3 reads TGTGCCACCAGCAGGACAGGGGGGGACGGGGAGCTGTTTTTT.

V is TRBV28 and J is TRBJ1-2; a possible D gene is TRBD1 (6 bases). Trimming removed 4 bases from V and 6 bases from J, with 15 bases in between. The CDR3 is 14 residues long. Looked up from germline, CDR1 is MDHEN and CDR2 is SYDVKM. CDR3 coding DNA: TGTGCCAGCAGTTCGAGCGGCAAGGGGGATGGCTACACCTTC. Its translation: CASSSSGKGDGYTF.

Only one count was recorded for this clone. The gene calls are TRBV28 and TRBJ2-7; 9 bases match TRBD1. V shed 5 bases and J 4 bases; nucleotides not matched to a gene: 6. The length of the CDR3 is 14 residues. Germline V gene sequence: CDR1 MDHEN, CDR2 SYDVKM. CDR3 sequence reads: CASSTRTGVYEQYF. The CDR3 DNA reads TGTGCCAGCAGTACGCGGACAGGGGTGTACGAGCAGTACTTC.

The rearrangement joins TRBV30 to TRBJ1-5; D is ambiguous. V lost 5 bases to trimming and J lost 5 bases, with 13 bases between them. The CDR3 sequence is 13 residues long. Germline loops: CDR1 GTSNPN, CDR2 SVGIG (reference sequence). In DNA form, the CDR3 reads TGTGCCTGGCGCGGACCCGGGGATCAGCCCCAGCATTTT. Its protein product is CAWRGPGDQPQHF.

The genes are TRBV19 and TRBJ1-2; the match to TRBD1 covers 9 bases. The V gene end was trimmed by 7 bases and the J gene end by 4 bases; junction bases not matched to a gene: 7. Germline values: CDR1 LNHDA, CDR2 SQIVND (reference sequence). The CDR3 spans 14 residues. The CDR3 spells CASTPDRGVYGYTF. For the CDR3, the DNA is TGTGCCAGTACCCCCGACAGGGGGGTCTATGGCTACACCTTC.

This chain joins TRBV30 and TRBJ1-1, with no clear D. CDR3 length equals 12 residues. Per germline, CDR1 GTSNPN and CDR2 SVGIG (reference sequence). V was cut by 4 bases and J by 7 bases, with 13 bases left in between. CDR3 residues: CAWNPGSDEAFF. CDR3 DNA: TGTGCCTGGAACCCGGGTTCTGATGAAGCTTTCTTT.

V and J are TRBV9 and TRBJ2-5; TRBD1 might be the D (6 bases). This CDR3 region has 14 residues. Trimming pared 2 bases from V and 7 bases from J, leaving 15 bases between. Germline V gene data show CDR1 as SGDLS and CDR2 as YYNGEE. In DNA, the CDR3 is TGTGCCAGCAGCGTCACCCAGGGGTCTGGGACCCAGTACTTC. Amino acids: CASSVTQGSGTQYF.

The gene calls are TRBV9 and TRBJ2-1, with TRBD2 identical over 16 bases. Trimming took 6 bases from V and 7 from J; bases not matched to a gene: 16. CDR3 length: 19 amino acids. Germline V gene data show CDR1 as SGDLS and CDR2 as YYNGEE. The CDR3 nucleotides read TGTGCCAGCATCCGACCGGGACTAGCGGGAGGGGGCCTGGGAAATGAGCAGTTCTTC. This sequence encodes CASIRPGLAGGGLGNEQFF.

The chain uses TRBV7-2 and TRBJ2-7; a possible D gene is TRBD2 (5 bases). The CDR3 has 16 amino acids. Trimming took 5 bases from V and 2 from J, leaving 19 bases between them. Per the germline V gene, CDR1 is SGHTA and CDR2 is FQGNSA. CDR3 loop: CASSRNLGISAYEQYF. The DNA for the CDR3 is TGTGCCAGCAGCCGCAATCTCGGGATTTCAGCCTACGAGCAGTACTTC.

This chain uses TRBV28 with TRBJ2-1, with no clear D. The CDR3 sequence is 12 residues long. Trimming took off 3 bases at V and 7 bases at J, with 7 bases between the two ends. CDR1 and CDR2 (germline): MDHEN, SYDVKM. In DNA form, the CDR3 reads TGTGCCAGCAGTTTTAATCGTAATGAGCAGTTCTTC. Its protein is CASSFNRNEQFF.

The rearrangement uses TRBV6-4 and TRBJ2-7; 10 positions agree with TRBD1. V shed 4 bases and J 2 bases; nucleotides not matched to a gene: 8. This CDR3 region has 16 residues. Germline-derived CDR1 and CDR2 are MRHNA and SNTAGT. CDR3 in amino acids: CASSAGTGEVAYEQYF. The CDR3 DNA is TGTGCCAGCAGTGCCGGGACAGGGGAGGTTGCCTACGAGCAGTACTTC.

The V and J genes are TRBV7-6 and TRBJ2-7; tentatively, D is TRBD1 (5 bases). The CDR3 covers 13 residues. CDR1 and CDR2 from the germline V gene are SGHVS and FNYEAQ. V dropped 0 bases and J dropped 3 bases, with 6 bases sitting between them. This chain's CDR3 is CASSLADSYEQYF. The CDR3, as DNA: TGTGCCAGCAGCTTAGCTGACAGCTACGAGCAGTACTTC.

The V call is TRBV7-9, the J call TRBJ2-7, with 7 nucleotides matching TRBD1. This CDR3 is built from 13 residues. CDR1 is SEHNR, CDR2 FQNEAQ, per germline (reference sequence). Unmatched junction bases numbered 2, after V lost 2 bases and J lost 4 bases. CDR3 coding DNA: TGTGCCAGCAGCTTAAAGGACAGGTACGAGCAGTACTTC. It translates to CASSLKDRYEQYF.

CDR3 loop: CASSIRGQGAWPQHF. The CDR3 DNA reads as TGTGCCAGTAGTATTAGGGGACAGGGGGCTTGGCCCCAGCATTTT. The chain combines TRBV19 with TRBJ1-5; 12 bases are shared with TRBD1. The CDR3 has 15 residues. The V segment lost 3 bases and the J segment 9 bases; nucleotides outside the gene matches: 6. CDR1 is LNHDA, CDR2 SQIVND, per germline (reference sequence).

The CDR3: CASSLAGGNEQFF. The CDR3 nucleotides are TGTGCCAGCAGTCTAGCGGGAGGGAATGAGCAGTTCTTC. The chain employs TRBV27 and TRBJ2-1; 12 nucleotides match TRBD2. V was clipped by 5 bases and J by 7 bases; unmatched bases: 0. Germline CDR1 is MNHEY and CDR2 is SMNVEV (reference sequence). There are 13 residues in the CDR3.

The chain uses TRBV7-9 and TRBJ2-5; 8 positions agree with TRBD1. The CDR3 length is 18 residues. Germline V CDR1 and CDR2: SEHNR, FQNEAQ (reference sequence). The trim removed 6 bases at V and 2 bases at J, leaving 17 bases unmatched. The CDR3 loop reads CASSALGSTGVIQETQYF. CDR3 nucleotide sequence: TGTGCCAGCAGTGCCCTGGGGTCGACAGGGGTGATACAAGAGACCCAGTACTTC.

This chain's CDR3 is CASRSPRDRGYGYTF. In DNA form, the CDR3 reads TGTGCCAGCAGGTCTCCCCGGGACAGGGGATATGGCTACACCTTC. The rearrangement joins TRBV6-5 to TRBJ1-2; 10 bases are shared with TRBD1. Germline CDR1 MNHEY, CDR2 SVGAGI. There are 15 residues in the CDR3. V trimming: 6 bases; J trimming: 5 bases; junction bases outside the gene matches: 9.

The chain recombines TRBV6-6 with TRBJ1-4, with 9 bases lining up with TRBD1. With V trimmed by 5 bases and J by 8 bases, 9 bases remained unmatched. CDR1 is MNHNY, CDR2 SVGAGI, per germline (reference sequence). The CDR3 consists of 15 residues. The DNA of the CDR3 is TGTGCCAGCAGTCCCCCGGGACAGGGAGGGGAAAAACTGTTTTTT. This gives the protein CASSPPGQGGEKLFF.

The chain joins TRBV5-1 to TRBJ2-2; 9 bases align to TRBD1. CDR1 is SGHRS, CDR2 YFSETQ, per germline. This CDR3 comprises 16 residues. V gave up 2 bases and J gave up 4 bases; unmatched junction bases: 6. In DNA, the CDR3 is TGCGCCAGCAGCTTCGAGGGGACAGGGATCACCGGGGAGCTGTTTTTT. This sequence encodes CASSFEGTGITGELFF.

V usage is TRBV18 and J usage is TRBJ2-5; no clear D gene. CDR3 length equals 14 residues. Germline V gene lookup returns CDR1 KGHSH and CDR2 LQKENI. The ends were cut back, 4 bases at V and 3 bases at J, with 12 bases in the middle. The CDR3 DNA reads as TGTGCCAGCTCACAGCAGACAAAAGAAGAGACCCAGTACTTC. It codes for CASSQQTKEETQYF.